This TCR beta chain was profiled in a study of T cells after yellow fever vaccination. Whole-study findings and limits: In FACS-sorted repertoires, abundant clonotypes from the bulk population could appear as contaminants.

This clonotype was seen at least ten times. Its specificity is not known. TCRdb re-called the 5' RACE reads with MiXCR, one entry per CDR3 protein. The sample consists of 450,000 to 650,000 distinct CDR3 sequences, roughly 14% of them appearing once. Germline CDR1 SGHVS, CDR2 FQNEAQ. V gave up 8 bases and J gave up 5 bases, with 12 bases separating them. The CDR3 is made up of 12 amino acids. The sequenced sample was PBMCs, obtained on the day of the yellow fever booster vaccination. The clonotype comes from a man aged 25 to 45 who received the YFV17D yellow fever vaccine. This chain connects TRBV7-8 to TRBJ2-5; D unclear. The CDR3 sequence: CASALRRETQYF. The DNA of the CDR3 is TGTGCCAGCGCCCTACGCCGCGAGACCCAGTACTTC.